The 25 T cell receptor beta chains given below trace back to one sample, sequenced in a study of blood T cells in healthy people across ages. Together with a sample-barcoded 5' primer, a J-beta primer mix was included in a second PCR lasting about 7 to 11 cycles. TCRdb passed the 5' RACE reads through MiXCR, listing each CDR3 protein once. Of around 520,000 distinct CDR3 sequences in the sample, roughly a quarter were seen once. The data were also submitted as part of a second study, on T cells of mothers and their children.

What was sequenced was blood. The receptor source for this set is a boy aged 2 to 9 in good health.

This chain joins TRBV30 and TRBJ1-1; 7 bases are a match to TRBD1. Germline lookup yields CDR1 GTSNPN and CDR2 SVGIG (reference sequence). The CDR3 runs 13 residues. The trim removed 8 bases at V and 0 bases at J, leaving 6 bases unmatched. The CDR3 coding sequence is TGTGCCCGGACGACAGGGCTGAACACTGAAGCTTTCTTT. Amino acids: CARTTGLNTEAFF.

The CDR3 bases are TGTGCCAGCAGCTTAACAGGGGCCGATAGTACAGATACGCAGTATTTT. Protein: CASSLTGADSTDTQYF. The chain employs TRBV7-3 and TRBJ2-3; possible D gene TRBD1, 5 bases. Trimming stripped 0 bases from V and 3 bases from J, with 13 bases between. CDR3 length: 16 amino acids. Germline loops: CDR1 SGHTA, CDR2 FQGTGA.

The table lists this clonotype with a count of one. The chain couples TRBV5-1 to TRBJ1-1; TRBD1 matches 8 bases. CDR3 size: 18 residues. The ends lost 0 bases at V and 4 bases at J; junction bases unmatched: 14. Germline V gives CDR1 SGHRS, CDR2 YFSETQ. In DNA, the CDR3 is TGCGCCAGCAGCTTGGGGCACCTCAGGGGGCGCAGGGGCACTGAAGCTTTCTTT. This codes for CASSLGHLRGRRGTEAFF. The whole variable domain, remainder taken from reference TRBV5-1 and TRBJ1-1, is KAGVTQTPRYLIKTRGQQVTLSCSPISGHRSVSWYQQTPGQGLQFLFEYFSETQRNKGNFPGRFSGRQFSNSRSEMNVSTLELGDSALYLCASSLGHLRGRRGTEAFFGQGTRLTVV.

This clonotype was seen more than once but under ten times. The chain links TRBV3-1 to TRBJ1-5; D remains ambiguous. The germline gives CDR1 LGHDT, CDR2 YNNKEL (reference sequence). CDR3 size: 14 residues. The V gene lost 4 bases and the J gene lost 6 bases, with 13 bases spanning the gap. This CDR3 is CASSLRGTGQPQHF. The CDR3 region has the DNA TGTGCCAGCAGCCTCCGAGGCACGGGTCAGCCCCAGCATTTT.

Ten or more counts support this clonotype. The rearrangement links TRBV20-1 to TRBJ1-1, with no clear D. CDR3 length: 12 residues. Germline-derived CDR1 and CDR2 are DFQATT and SNEGSKA (reference sequence). Trimming removed 5 bases from V and 1 base from J, with 8 bases in between. CDR3 region: CSAQSPNTEAFF. CDR3 nucleotide sequence: TGCAGTGCTCAATCCCCGAACACTGAAGCTTTCTTT.

The rearrangement uses TRBV6-5 and TRBJ2-3, with 7 nucleotides matching TRBD1. Trimming cost V 4 bases and J 2 bases; bases outside gene matches: 3. This CDR3 is built from 14 residues. Germline V gene sequence: CDR1 MNHEY, CDR2 SVGAGI. This chain's CDR3 is CASSSGQDTDTQYF. DNA of the CDR3: TGTGCCAGCAGTTCCGGACAGGACACAGATACGCAGTATTTT.

A word on this clonotype: This likely comes from a read error, as the CDR3 has no conserved phenylalanine or tryptophan at its end. The chain uses TRBV9 and TRBJ1-2; D is uncertain. The CDR3 has 15 residues. Per germline, CDR1 SGDLS and CDR2 YYNGEE. The CDR3 DNA reads TGTGCCTGCAGCGTAGGAGACACTGCTAACTATGGCTACACCATC. Its protein is CACSVGDTANYGYTI.

The chain combines TRBV9 with TRBJ1-3, with D hard to call. The CDR3 covers 16 residues. Germline values: CDR1 SGDLS, CDR2 YYNGEE. V was shortened by 0 bases and J by 0 bases, with 10 bases between the two germline ends. For the CDR3, the DNA is TGTGCCAGCAGCGTAGGGGAGCGTTACTCTGGAAACACCATATATTTT. Protein: CASSVGERYSGNTIYF. The full variable domain, rest sourced from reference TRBV9 and TRBJ1-3, is DSGVTQTPKHLITATGQRVTLRCSPRSGDLSVYWYQQSLDQGLQFLIQYYNGEERAKGNILERFSAQQFPDLHSELNLSSLELGDSALYFCASSVGERYSGNTIYFGEGSWLTVV.

This clonotype was counted a few times. The germline gene is not matched at one end of the junction; a read error may be the cause. This sequence joins TRBV5-1 and TRBJ2-1; 9 nucleotides agree with TRBD2. The CDR3 is 16 amino acids. Germline assignment: CDR1 SGHRS and CDR2 YFSETQ. CDR3: CANSLGAREGYNEQFF. The CDR3 nucleotides read TGCGCCAACAGCTTGGGAGCGCGGGAGGGTTACAATGAGCAGTTCTTC.

The chain has TRBV12-3 or TRBV12-4 and TRBJ1-1, with 9 bases fitting TRBD1. With 3 bases clipped from V and 4 bases from J, the junction kept 6 bases outside the gene matches. The CDR3 sequence is 15 residues long. The CDR3 is CASSFATGGSTEAFF. The CDR3 DNA reads TGTGCCAGCAGTTTTGCGACAGGGGGGAGCACTGAAGCTTTCTTT.

In its sample, this clonotype was seen a few times. The rearrangement links TRBV11-2 to TRBJ2-1; no definite D call. The J call may be wrong; the DNA end is better matched by TRBJ2-7. Germline V lookup: CDR1 SGHAT, CDR2 FQNNGV. The CDR3 totals 14 residues. This CDR3 reads CASSIDRSPGEQYF. CDR3 coding DNA: TGTGCCAGCAGCATCGACCGCTCTCCGGGCGAGCAGTACTTC.

The chain joins TRBV13 to TRBJ2-3; a weak D match, TRBD1 (6 bases). V lost 5 bases to trimming and J lost 1 base, with 10 bases between them. From germline, CDR1 is PRHDT and CDR2 FYEKMQ (reference sequence). The CDR3 sequence is 14 residues long. CDR3 region: CASSMNRGTDTQYF. For the CDR3, the DNA is TGTGCCAGCAGCATGAACAGGGGCACAGATACGCAGTATTTT.

J is TRBJ2-3 and V is TRBV7-6, with 15 bases fitting TRBD2. Germline V lookup: CDR1 SGHVS, CDR2 FNYEAQ. J gave up 4 bases and V 7 bases, and 12 bases lay outside the gene matches. This CDR3 is 18 amino acids long. The CDR3, as DNA: TGTGCCAGCACCCCGGGACTAGCGGGAGGAGGTCTACCAGATACGCAGTATTTT. This gives the protein CASTPGLAGGGLPDTQYF.

This chain uses TRBV12-3 or TRBV12-4 with TRBJ2-5; 9 bases are a match to TRBD2. The CDR3 length is 15 residues. J lost 1 base, V lost 6 bases, and 6 bases had no gene match. The CDR3 loop reads CASSFSGSGQETQYF. CDR3 in DNA: TGTGCCAGCAGCTTTAGCGGGAGCGGCCAAGAGACCCAGTACTTC.

CDR3 sequence reads: CASSFVAWNEQFF. DNA for the CDR3: TGTGCCAGCAGCTTTGTAGCGTGGAATGAGCAGTTCTTC. The chain joins TRBV7-9 to TRBJ2-1, with a tentative D call TRBD2 (5 bases). Germline values: CDR1 SEHNR, CDR2 FQNEAQ (reference sequence). Between the trimmed V and J ends, which lost 3 bases and 7 bases, there was a span of 10 bases. This CDR3 is 13 amino acids long.

This clonotype was counted between two and nine times. The J gene is TRBJ1-1, the V gene TRBV5-1, with D perhaps TRBD1 (5 bases). The CDR3 totals 14 residues. V lost 2 bases and J lost 0, with 8 bases in between. Germline CDR1 SGHRS, CDR2 YFSETQ. The CDR3: CASSFDRVNTEAFF. The CDR3 coding sequence is TGCGCCAGCAGCTTTGACAGAGTGAACACTGAAGCTTTCTTT.

V gene TRBV2 combines with J gene TRBJ2-7, with 9 bases aligning to TRBD1. This CDR3 region has 17 residues. V dropped 0 bases and J dropped 2; count of bases not matched to a gene: 8. CDR1 and CDR2 from the germline V gene are SNHLY and FYNNEI. The CDR3: CASSEALVGQGPYEQYF. CDR3 bases: TGTGCCAGCAGTGAAGCGCTTGTGGGACAGGGTCCCTACGAGCAGTACTTC.

V gene TRBV11-2 combines with J gene TRBJ1-2, with 8 bases identical to TRBD1. Trimming removed 3 bases from V and 8 bases from J; junction bases left unmatched: 8. The CDR3 spans 14 residues. Germline CDR1 and CDR2: SGHAT and FQNNGV. CDR3 amino acids: CASSFVQGARGYTF. DNA of the CDR3: TGTGCCAGCAGCTTCGTTCAGGGGGCGCGCGGCTACACCTTC.

This clonotype was recorded a few times. The chain carries TRBV5-1 and TRBJ2-5; 7 bases match TRBD2. V was pared by 7 bases and J by 5 bases, with 11 bases of the junction left unmatched. Germline V gives CDR1 SGHRS, CDR2 YFSETQ. The CDR3 extends over 14 amino acids. CDR3 bases: TGCGCCAGCTTTCCTGGCGGGGGAGCGGAGACCCAGTACTTC. It translates to CASFPGGGAETQYF.

The sample holds a few counts of this clonotype. The V and J genes are TRBV3-1 and TRBJ2-1; D is undetermined. Germline V gene data show CDR1 as LGHDT and CDR2 as YNNKEL (reference sequence). Trimming cost V 1 base and J 0 bases, with 7 bases left between them. The CDR3 has 15 residues. The CDR3 DNA sequence: TGTGCCAGCAGCCAAGTGTCTAGCTCCTACAATGAGCAGTTCTTC. The encoded protein is CASSQVSSSYNEQFF.

This clonotype was seen more than once but under ten times. CDR3: CSARDPLRNYGYTF. DNA for the CDR3: TGCAGTGCTAGAGATCCCCTCAGGAACTATGGCTACACCTTC. The rearrangement joins TRBV20-1 to TRBJ1-2; the D is unclear. This CDR3 comprises 14 residues. Trimming cost V 0 bases and J 2 bases, with 10 bases left between them. Germline V CDR1 and CDR2: DFQATT, SNEGSKA (reference sequence).

V is TRBV7-9 and J is TRBJ1-2; 11 bases match TRBD1. The CDR3 totals 15 residues. V lost 3 bases, J lost 4 bases, and 4 bases stayed unmatched. The germline V gene has CDR1 SEHNR and CDR2 FQNEAQ (reference sequence). The CDR3 coding sequence is TGTGCCAGCAGCTTGTGGGACAGGGGGAGCTATGGCTACACCTTC. Translation gives CASSLWDRGSYGYTF. Using reference TRBV7-9 and TRBJ1-2 for the parts outside the CDR3, the full variable domain is DTGVSQNPRHKITKRGQNVTFRCDPISEHNRLYWYRQTLGQGPEFLTYFQNEAQLEKSRLLSDRFSAERPKGSFSTLEIQRTEQGDSAMYLCASSLWDRGSYGYTFGSGTRLTVV.

This clonotype appeared a few times. V gene TRBV5-1 combines with J gene TRBJ2-3; TRBD2 might be the D (5 bases). CDR3 length equals 14 residues. From germline, CDR1 is SGHRS and CDR2 YFSETQ. Trimming took 4 bases from V and 5 from J, leaving 14 bases between them. This chain's CDR3 is CASSPGPAGDTQYF. CDR3 DNA sequence: TGCGCCAGCAGCCCCGGACCTGCGGGAGATACGCAGTATTTT. The whole variable domain, remainder taken from reference TRBV5-1 and TRBJ2-3, is KAGVTQTPRYLIKTRGQQVTLSCSPISGHRSVSWYQQTPGQGLQFLFEYFSETQRNKGNFPGRFSGRQFSNSRSEMNVSTLELGDSALYLCASSPGPAGDTQYFGPGTRLTVL.

CDR3 region: CASSTGTLQETQYF. The DNA of the CDR3 is TGCGCCAGCAGCACGGGGACACTCCAAGAGACCCAGTACTTC. The chain uses TRBV5-1 and TRBJ2-5, with a possible D match to TRBD1 (6 bases). The CDR3 is 14 amino acids. The germline V gene encodes CDR1 SGHRS and CDR2 YFSETQ. Deletions cut 4 bases from V and 1 base from J, with 11 bases between. The full variable domain, rest sourced from reference TRBV5-1 and TRBJ2-5, is KAGVTQTPRYLIKTRGQQVTLSCSPISGHRSVSWYQQTPGQGLQFLFEYFSETQRNKGNFPGRFSGRQFSNSRSEMNVSTLELGDSALYLCASSTGTLQETQYFGPGTRLLVL.

The chain joins TRBV27 to TRBJ2-1; D perhaps matches TRBD2 (7 bases). Germline CDR1 and CDR2: MNHEY and SMNVEV (reference sequence). Trimming removed 6 bases at V and 2 bases at J, with 20 bases between. The length of the CDR3 is 17 residues. The CDR3 coding sequence is TGTGCCAGCAGCCGGGGAGGGGGAGGCGGTCCCTACAATGAGCAGTTCTTC. Amino acids: CASSRGGGGGPYNEQFF.